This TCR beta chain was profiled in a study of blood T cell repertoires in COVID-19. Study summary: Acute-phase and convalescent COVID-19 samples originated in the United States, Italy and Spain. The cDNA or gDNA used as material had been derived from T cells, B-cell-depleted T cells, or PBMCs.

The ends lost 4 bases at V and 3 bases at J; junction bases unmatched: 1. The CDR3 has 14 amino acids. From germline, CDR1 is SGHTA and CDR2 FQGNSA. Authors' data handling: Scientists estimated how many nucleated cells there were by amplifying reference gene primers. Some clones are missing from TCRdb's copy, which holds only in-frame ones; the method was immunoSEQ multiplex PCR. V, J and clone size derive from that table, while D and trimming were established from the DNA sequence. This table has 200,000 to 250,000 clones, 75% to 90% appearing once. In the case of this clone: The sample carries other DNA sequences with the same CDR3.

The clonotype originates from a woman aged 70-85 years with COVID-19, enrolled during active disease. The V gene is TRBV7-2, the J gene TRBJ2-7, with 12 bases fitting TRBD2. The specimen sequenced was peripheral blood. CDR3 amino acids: CASSSTSGSYEQYF. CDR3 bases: TGTGCCAGCAGCTCGACTAGCGGGAGCTACGAGCAGTACTTC.